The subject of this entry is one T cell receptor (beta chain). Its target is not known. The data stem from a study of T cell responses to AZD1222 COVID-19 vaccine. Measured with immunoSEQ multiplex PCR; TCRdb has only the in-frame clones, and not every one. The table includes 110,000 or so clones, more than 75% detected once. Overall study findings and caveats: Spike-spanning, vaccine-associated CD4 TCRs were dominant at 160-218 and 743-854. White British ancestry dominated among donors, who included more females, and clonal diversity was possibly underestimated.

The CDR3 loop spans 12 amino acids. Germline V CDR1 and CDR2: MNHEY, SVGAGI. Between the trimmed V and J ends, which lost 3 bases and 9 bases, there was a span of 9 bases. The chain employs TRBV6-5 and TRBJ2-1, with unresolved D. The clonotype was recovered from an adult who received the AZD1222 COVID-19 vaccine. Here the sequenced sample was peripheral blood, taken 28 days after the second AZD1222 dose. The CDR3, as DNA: TGTGCCAGCAGTTATAAAGGTAGTGAGCAGTTCTTC. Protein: CASSYKGSEQFF.